These 9 T cell receptor beta chains originate from one sample sequenced in a study of Graves' ophthalmopathy and Graves' hyperthyroidism. From RNA, the CDR3 regions of TCR beta chains were amplified and sequenced. The first-round RT-PCR employed HTBI primers together with the Qiagen OneStep RT-PCR kit. A multiplex PCR was then performed as the second round. TCRdb independently ran MiXCR on the multiplex PCR reads; one entry per CDR3 protein. The repertoire has 900,000 to 1,200,000 distinct CDR3 sequences, 36% of them found once; the top ten carry approximately 12%. The specimen sequenced was peripheral blood or thyroid tissue (not recorded which). These receptors all come from an adult man with Graves' hyperthyroidism.

This clonotype was detected ten times or more. A read error may produce the germline difference seen at one junction end. The chain employs TRBV24-1 and TRBJ1-2; 8 bases line up with TRBD1. The CDR3 is made up of 17 amino acids. The germline V gene encodes CDR1 KGHDR and CDR2 SFDVKD. CDR3 sequence (DNA): TGTGCCACCAGTGACCCCGGACAGGGTACCGGTCGGTATGGCTGCACCTTC. Translating it yields CATSDPGQGTGRYGCTF.

V and J are TRBV2 and TRBJ2-3; D not resolved. This CDR3 is 15 amino acids long. The germline CDR1 and CDR2 sequences are SNHLY and FYNNEI. V dropped 6 bases and J dropped 11 bases, with 24 bases sitting between them. This CDR3 is CASSQAANPTRRQYF. CDR3 coding DNA: TGTGCCAGCAGCCAAGCAGCAAACCCGACCAGAAGGCAGTATTTT.

This clonotype was seen at least ten times. The chain employs TRBV20-1 and TRBJ1-2, with 7 bases fitting TRBD1. Trimming removed 6 bases from V and 7 bases from J; junction bases left unmatched: 11. This CDR3 region has 13 residues. From germline, CDR1 is DFQATT and CDR2 SNEGSKA (reference sequence). For the CDR3, the DNA is TGCAGTGCGCCGAACAGGGGCGTTGGTGGCTACACCTTC. Translating it yields CSAPNRGVGGYTF.

In its sample, this clonotype was seen many times. V is TRBV6-1 and J is TRBJ2-7; 9 positions agree with TRBD1. J was trimmed by 2 bases and V by 4 bases; bases with no gene match: 6. The CDR3 has 15 residues. Germline values: CDR1 MNHNS, CDR2 SASEGT. CDR3 region: CASSVTGTGTYEQYF. CDR3 coding DNA: TGTGCCAGCAGTGTCACCGGGACAGGGACCTACGAGCAGTACTTC.

The table lists this clonotype with a count of one. The J gene is TRBJ2-7, the V gene TRBV28; unclear D gene. Trimming left V 1 base short and J 4 bases short, with 14 bases between. The CDR3 is made up of 15 amino acids. Germline V gives CDR1 MDHEN, CDR2 SYDVKM. CDR3 sequence (DNA): TGTGCCAGCAGTTTATTGCTAGTCCAATCTTACGAGCAGTACTTC. Translation: CASSLLLVQSYEQYF.

This clonotype has more than one count but fewer than ten. V and J are TRBV5-1 and TRBJ2-2; maybe TRBD1 (6 bases). The V gene lost 4 bases and the J gene lost 7 bases, with 14 bases spanning the gap. The V gene's germline CDR1 is SGHRS and CDR2 YFSETQ. The CDR3 sequence is 14 residues long. CDR3 nucleotides: TGCGCCAGCAGCCTACGACAGGCGGGCGGGGAGCTGTTTTTT. The encoded protein is CASSLRQAGGELFF.

This clonotype was seen only once. A much larger clonotype is one base distant, so this may be a read error. This rearrangement joins TRBV7-9 to TRBJ2-5; 8 bases map to TRBD2. The germline V gene has CDR1 SEHNR and CDR2 FQNEAQ (reference sequence). There are 13 residues in the CDR3. The CDR3 region has the DNA TGCGCCAGCAGCCGCGGGAGGTGTGAGACCCAGTACTTC. This sequence encodes CASSRGRCETQYF. Drawing the rest from reference TRBV7-9 and TRBJ2-5, the complete variable domain is DTGVSQNPRHKITKRGQNVTFRCDPISEHNRLYWYRQTLGQGPEFLTYFQNEAQLEKSRLLSDRFSAERPKGSFSTLEIQRTEQGDSAMYLCASSRGRCETQYFGPGTRLLVL.

This clonotype was observed many times. The chain couples TRBV7-8 to TRBJ1-1; the D is unclear. CDR3 size: 14 residues. Germline V gene sequence: CDR1 SGHVS, CDR2 FQNEAQ. Trimming left V 5 bases short and J 8 bases short, with 18 bases between. CDR3 in DNA: TGTGCCAGCAGCCCCAGTCGCGGCCTGCAGGAAGCTTTCTTT. This gives the protein CASSPSRGLQEAFF.

This clonotype was observed at least ten times. The chain couples TRBV2 to TRBJ2-6; D uncertain. The V gene lost 8 bases and the J gene lost 9 bases, with 8 bases spanning the gap. This CDR3 has 11 residues. CDR1 and CDR2 (germline): SNHLY, FYNNEI. CDR3 amino acids: CASLDLNVLTF. The CDR3 bases are TGTGCCAGCCTTGACCTCAACGTCCTGACTTTC.